In this sample, the clone carrying this T cell receptor (beta chain) turned up a few times. No antigen is known for it. The data belong to a study of T cells after yellow fever vaccination. Looking at the study overall: Each low-cell-number fraction was prepared by means of SMART-Seq v4 Ultra Low Input. General study findings and limits: A small share of clonotypes appeared in both CD4 and CD8 compartments. Contaminating bulk clonotypes could be abundant in FACS-sorted repertoires. A large majority of primary-vaccination clones showed up again after the booster (approximately 96% CD4, approximately 90% CD8).

Germline lookup yields CDR1 SGHTA and CDR2 FQGNSA. V lost 5 bases to trimming and J lost 0 bases, with 11 bases between them. This CDR3 is built from 16 residues. TCRdb analysed the 5' RACE reads with MiXCR anew, one entry per CDR3 protein. Of about 340,000 distinct CDR3 sequences listed, 7.5% to 9% are singletons. The receptor was isolated from a man between 18 and 29 years old who received the YFV17D yellow fever vaccine. The material was PBMCs, obtained on the day of the first yellow fever vaccination. The J gene is TRBJ1-6, the V gene TRBV7-2; D unresolved. CDR3 amino acids: CASSPQRGSYNSPLHF. The CDR3 DNA follows: TGTGCCAGCAGCCCCCAGCGGGGCTCCTATAATTCACCCCTCCACTTT.